The 19 T cell receptor beta chains below all came from one sample that was sequenced in a study of OX40 agonist ivuxolimab in advanced cancers. Measured with immunoSEQ multiplex PCR; TCRdb has only the in-frame clones, and not every one. Of 78,000 or so clones in the sample, about 90% were seen once. This material consisted of CD4+ or CD8+ T cells sorted from blood, taken in a trial of the OX40 agonist ivuxolimab. The receptors shown here come from an adult with an advanced solid tumor such as melanoma, head and neck, liver or kidney cancer.

This rearrangement joins TRBV18 to TRBJ2-5; D might be TRBD1 (6 bases). The CDR3 has 14 residues. CDR1 is KGHSH, CDR2 LQKENI, per germline. Trimming shortened V by 2 bases and J by 5 bases, and 12 bases separated the two germline ends. The CDR3 coding sequence is TGTGCCAGCTCACCAATATCAGGGGAGGAGACCCAGTACTTC. Translated: CASSPISGEETQYF.

The CDR3, as DNA: TGTGCCAGCAGTTCCTACTCAAGACAGGGGACCATCTACGAGCAGTACTTC. Its protein is CASSSYSRQGTIYEQYF. This chain joins TRBV28 and TRBJ2-5; TRBD1 matches 8 bases. The DNA matches TRBJ2-7 better at its end, which makes the J call doubtful. The CDR3 has 17 amino acids. Germline V gives CDR1 MDHEN, CDR2 SYDVKM.

The V call is TRBV12-5, the J call TRBJ2-1, with TRBD2 matching 8 bases. The CDR3 runs to 15 residues. Germline trimming cut 5 bases from V and 6 bases from J; bases unmatched to any gene: 9. Germline CDR1 reads LGHNT; CDR2 reads FRNRAP. CDR3 DNA: TGTGCTAGTGGTATCCCCCCGGGACTAGTCAATGAGCAGTTCTTC. Its translation is CASGIPPGLVNEQFF.

The chain links TRBV7-2 to TRBJ2-1, with 15 bases lining up with TRBD2. The CDR3 covers 17 residues. The ends lost 4 bases at V and 9 bases at J; junction bases unmatched: 10. Germline CDR1 SGHTA, CDR2 FQGNSA. CDR3 sequence reads: CASSSSWTSGRASEQFF. In DNA, the CDR3 is TGTGCCAGCAGCTCATCCTGGACTAGCGGGAGGGCCAGTGAGCAGTTCTTC.

The chain carries TRBV6-5 and TRBJ1-4, with TRBD1 matching over 7 bases. V was pared by 5 bases and J by 8 bases, with 11 bases of the junction left unmatched. This CDR3 contains 15 residues. CDR1 MNHEY and CDR2 SVGAGI come from the germline V gene. The CDR3 is CASSGLTGRFEKLFF. DNA of the CDR3: TGTGCCAGCAGTGGCCTGACAGGGCGGTTCGAAAAACTGTTTTTT.

The chain carries TRBV5-1 and TRBJ1-4, with a weak D call TRBD1 (5 bases). The germline gives CDR1 SGHRS, CDR2 YFSETQ. V lost 4 bases, J lost 5 bases, and 12 bases lay in between. The CDR3 length is 14 residues. The CDR3 reads CASSPGRTNEKLFF. CDR3 sequence (DNA): TGCGCCAGCAGCCCCGGACGGACAAATGAAAAACTGTTTTTT.

The chain employs TRBV18 and TRBJ2-7; 7 bases agree with TRBD1. The CDR3 has 15 amino acids. In germline, CDR1 is KGHSH, CDR2 LQKENI. V trimming: 3 bases; J trimming: 2 bases; junction bases outside the gene matches: 7. CDR3 bases: TGTGCCAGCTCACCCTTTACAGGGGAACCCTACGAGCAGTACTTC. Translation gives CASSPFTGEPYEQYF.

This clone is a singleton in its sample. The genes are TRBV6-6 and TRBJ2-4; TRBD1 matches at 7 bases. The CDR3 contains 15 residues. V lost 5 bases, J lost 2 bases, and 6 bases stayed unmatched. From germline, CDR1 is MNHNY and CDR2 SVGAGI (reference sequence). The CDR3 loop reads CASSPTGSTKNIQYF. For the CDR3, the DNA is TGTGCCAGCAGTCCGACAGGGTCAACCAAAAACATTCAGTACTTC.

This CDR3 is CASRKTGGDGGYTF. DNA of the CDR3: TGTGCCAGCAGGAAGACAGGGGGGGACGGGGGCTACACCTTC. The chain joins TRBV2 to TRBJ1-2, with TRBD1 matching over 9 bases. V was pared by 6 bases and J by 8 bases, with 10 bases of the junction left unmatched. The CDR3 loop spans 14 amino acids. Per the germline V gene, CDR1 is SNHLY and CDR2 is FYNNEI.

V gene TRBV21-1 combines with J gene TRBJ1-5; the table's D call, TRBD1, has no DNA check behind it. TRBV21-1 is deemed a pseudogene. This CDR3 is built from 18 residues. CDR3 nucleotide sequence: TGTGCCAGCAGCAAAATGGTGACAGGGGCGTTCGGCAATCAGCCCCAGCATTTT. It codes for CASSKMVTGAFGNQPQHF.

V and J are TRBV9 and TRBJ2-2; 8 bases match TRBD2. This CDR3 comprises 14 residues. Germline CDR1 and CDR2: SGDLS and YYNGEE. V was pared by 8 bases and J by 2 bases, with 5 bases of the junction left unmatched. Here the CDR3 DNA reads TGTGCCAGTCGACTAGCGATAAACACCGGGGAGCTGTTTTTT. This codes for CASRLAINTGELFF.

The chain couples TRBV6-5 to TRBJ1-1; unclear D gene. V dropped 6 bases and J dropped 0 bases, with 5 bases sitting between them. Germline V CDR1 and CDR2: MNHEY, SVGAGI. This CDR3 contains 12 residues. The CDR3 sequence is CASRQMNTEAFF. The CDR3 bases are TGTGCCAGCAGACAAATGAACACTGAAGCTTTCTTT.

CDR3 region: CASSSTSGRTYEQYF. The CDR3 DNA is TGTGCCAGCAGCTCCACTAGCGGGAGGACGTACGAGCAGTACTTC. The J gene is TRBJ2-7, the V gene TRBV7-9, with 12 bases that match TRBD2. Germline assignment: CDR1 SEHNR and CDR2 FQNEAQ (reference sequence). J was trimmed by 4 bases and V by 4 bases; bases with no gene match: 5. This CDR3 is 15 amino acids long.

The rearrangement links TRBV6-7 to TRBJ1-3, with a weak D call TRBD1 (5 bases). TRBV6-7 carries the ORF label, with uncertain function. The CDR3 has 16 amino acids. Trimming took 6 bases from V and 4 from J, leaving 19 bases between them. CDR3 DNA: TGTGCCAGCAGGCGGAGGGCAGGGCCGGCGGGAAACACCATATATTTT. Translated, it gives CASRRRAGPAGNTIYF.

As DNA, the CDR3 is TGTGCTAGTGGTTTGGTACTTTCCGTTGGGACAGGGGGCCATACTCAGCCCCAGCATTTT. It is translated as CASGLVLSVGTGGHTQPQHF. The chain has TRBV12-5 and TRBJ1-5; TRBD1 matches at 12 bases. CDR1 is LGHNT and CDR2 is FRNRAP in the germline V gene. The CDR3 covers 20 residues. J lost 6 bases, V lost 0 bases, and 15 bases had no gene match.

The chain is built from TRBV6-5 and TRBJ1-1; D is undetermined. Trimming shortened V by 5 bases and J by 0 bases, and 10 bases separated the two germline ends. This CDR3 has 14 residues. CDR1 and CDR2 (germline): MNHEY, SVGAGI. As DNA, the CDR3 is TGTGCCAGCAGTAAGACGGGGATGAACACTGAAGCTTTCTTT. It translates to CASSKTGMNTEAFF.

V is TRBV6-4 and J is TRBJ2-7; 13 bases are shared with TRBD2. CDR1 and CDR2 from the germline V gene are MRHNA and SNTAGT. There are 15 residues in the CDR3. Trimming removed 5 bases from V and 5 bases from J; junction bases left unmatched: 6. For the CDR3, the DNA is TGTGCCAGCAGTATCGGGACTAGCGGGAACAACGAGCAGTACTTC. Translated, it gives CASSIGTSGNNEQYF.

The chain recombines TRBV10-2 with TRBJ2-2; 7 nucleotides line up with TRBD1. This CDR3 comprises 13 residues. Germline V gene data show CDR1 as WSHSY and CDR2 as SAAADI. With V trimmed by 6 bases and J by 6 bases, 4 bases remained unmatched. The CDR3 nucleotides are TGCGCCAGCAGGGAACAGGGGCCCGGGGAGCTGTTTTTT. The encoded protein is CASREQGPGELFF.

The chain has TRBV21-1 and TRBJ2-2; the D call in the table, TRBD1, was not verified against the DNA. TRBV21-1 is a recognized pseudogene. The CDR3 loop spans 15 amino acids. In nucleotides, the CDR3 is TGTGCCAGCATCTTCCCTCCGGCAGGGTTGGGGGAGCTGTTTTTT. Amino acid sequence: CASIFPPAGLGELFF.